This section outlines one T cell receptor (beta chain) sequence together with its context. Its antigen is unknown. These data come from a study of T-cell memory formation after mild COVID-19. Whole-study findings and limits: Contracting clones localized mainly to CM and EM when CD4+ and mainly to EMRA when CD8+. For second-wave clones that peaked at day 37, SARS-CoV-2 specificity went unverified. Cross-reactive memory apparently joined, as some responding clones appeared in pre-infection memory.

The CDR3 contains 15 residues. With 10 bases removed from V and 0 bases from J, the gap between germline ends came to 15 bases. Germline-derived CDR1 and CDR2 are MDHEN and SYDVKM. TCRdb re-derived calls from the 5' RACE reads in MiXCR, one entry per CDR3 protein. Among 85,000 to 130,000 distinct CDR3 sequences listed, roughly 10% were seen once. The J gene is TRBJ2-2, the V gene TRBV28; D tentatively reads TRBD1 or TRBD2 (5 bases each). The sample comprised PBMCs or a T cell subset sorted from them (not recorded which). This receptor was taken from a man between 18 and 35 years old who had mild COVID-19 (a few samples of this study predate the infection). Cell type and time point are not known. The CDR3 protein is CAIAPGRANTGELFF. The CDR3 DNA follows: TGTGCCATCGCACCGGGACGCGCGAACACCGGGGAGCTGTTTTTT.